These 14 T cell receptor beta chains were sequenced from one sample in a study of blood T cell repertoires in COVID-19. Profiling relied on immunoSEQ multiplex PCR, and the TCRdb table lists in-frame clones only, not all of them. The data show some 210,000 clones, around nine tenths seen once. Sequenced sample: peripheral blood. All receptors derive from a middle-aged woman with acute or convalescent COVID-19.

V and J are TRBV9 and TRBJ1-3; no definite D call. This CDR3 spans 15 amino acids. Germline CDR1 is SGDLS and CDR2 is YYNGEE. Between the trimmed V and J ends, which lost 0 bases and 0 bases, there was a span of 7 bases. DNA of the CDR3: TGTGCCAGCAGCGTAGGCACAGTCTCTGGAAACACCATATATTTT. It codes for CASSVGTVSGNTIYF.

The CDR3 here is CASSSTGGGTEAFF. Written as DNA, the CDR3 is TGTGCCAGCAGCTCCACAGGGGGAGGCACTGAAGCTTTCTTT. The chain carries TRBV7-2 and TRBJ1-1, with 8 positions matching TRBD1. The germline V gene encodes CDR1 SGHTA and CDR2 FQGNSA. With V trimmed by 4 bases and J by 4 bases, 5 bases remained unmatched. There are 14 residues in the CDR3. Full variable domain (missing parts from reference TRBV7-2 and TRBJ1-1): GAGVSQSPSNKVTEKGKDVELRCDPISGHTALYWYRQSLGQGLEFLIYFQGNSAPDKSGLPSDRFSAERTGGSVSTLTIQRTQQEDSAVYLCASSSTGGGTEAFFGQGTRLTVV.

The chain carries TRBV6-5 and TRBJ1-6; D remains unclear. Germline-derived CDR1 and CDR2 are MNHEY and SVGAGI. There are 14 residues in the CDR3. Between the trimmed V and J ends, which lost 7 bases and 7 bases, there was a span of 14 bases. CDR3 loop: CASTTGWKNSPLHF. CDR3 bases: TGTGCCAGCACCACCGGGTGGAAGAATTCACCCCTCCACTTT.

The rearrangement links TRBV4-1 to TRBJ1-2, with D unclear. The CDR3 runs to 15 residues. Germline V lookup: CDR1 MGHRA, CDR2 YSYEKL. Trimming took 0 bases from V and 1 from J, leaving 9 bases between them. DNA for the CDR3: TGCGCCAGCAGCCAAGACGGAGATGTTAACTATGGCTACACCTTC. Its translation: CASSQDGDVNYGYTF.

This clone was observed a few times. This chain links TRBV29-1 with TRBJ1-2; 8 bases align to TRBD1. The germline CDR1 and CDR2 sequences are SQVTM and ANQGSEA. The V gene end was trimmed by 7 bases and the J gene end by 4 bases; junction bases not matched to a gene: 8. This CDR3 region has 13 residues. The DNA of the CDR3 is TGCAGCGGATCAACAGGGGGTCCCTATGGCTACACCTTC. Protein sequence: CSGSTGGPYGYTF.

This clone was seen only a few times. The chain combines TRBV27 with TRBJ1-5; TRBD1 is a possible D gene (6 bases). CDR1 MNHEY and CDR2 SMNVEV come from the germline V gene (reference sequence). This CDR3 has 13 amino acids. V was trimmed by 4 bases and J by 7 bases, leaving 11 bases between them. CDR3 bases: TGTGCCAGCAGTTATAGGGGGTTCCAGCCCCAGCATTTT. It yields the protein CASSYRGFQPQHF.

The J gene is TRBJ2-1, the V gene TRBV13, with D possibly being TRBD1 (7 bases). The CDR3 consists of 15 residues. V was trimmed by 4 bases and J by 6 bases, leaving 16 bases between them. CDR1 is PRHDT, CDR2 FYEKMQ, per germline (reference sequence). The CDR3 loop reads CASSSSGGRINEQFF. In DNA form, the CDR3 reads TGTGCCAGCAGCTCTTCAGGGGGGAGGATCAATGAGCAGTTCTTC. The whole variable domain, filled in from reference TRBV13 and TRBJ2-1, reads AAGVIQSPRHLIKEKRETATLKCYPIPRHDTVYWYQQGPGQDPQFLISFYEKMQSDKGSIPDRFSAQQFSDYHSELNMSSLELGDSALYFCASSSSGGRINEQFFGPGTRLTVL.

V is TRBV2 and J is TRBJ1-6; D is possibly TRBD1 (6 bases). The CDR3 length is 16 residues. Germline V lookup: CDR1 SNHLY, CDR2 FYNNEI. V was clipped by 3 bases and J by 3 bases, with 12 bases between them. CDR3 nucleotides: TGTGCCAGCAGTGATCGCGGCAGGGGCTATAATTCACCCCTCCACTTT. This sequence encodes CASSDRGRGYNSPLHF.

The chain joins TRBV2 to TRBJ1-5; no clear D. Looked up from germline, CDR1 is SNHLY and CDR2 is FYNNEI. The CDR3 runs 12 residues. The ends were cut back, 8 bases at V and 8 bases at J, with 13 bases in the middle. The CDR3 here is CASGPRIEPQHF. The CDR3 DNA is TGTGCCAGCGGCCCCAGAATCGAGCCCCAGCATTTT. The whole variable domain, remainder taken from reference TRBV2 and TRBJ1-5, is EPEVTQTPSHQVTQMGQEVILRCVPISNHLYFYWYRQILGQKVEFLVSFYNNEISEKSEIFDDQFSVERPDGSNFTLKIRSTKLEDSAMYFCASGPRIEPQHFGDGTRLSIL.

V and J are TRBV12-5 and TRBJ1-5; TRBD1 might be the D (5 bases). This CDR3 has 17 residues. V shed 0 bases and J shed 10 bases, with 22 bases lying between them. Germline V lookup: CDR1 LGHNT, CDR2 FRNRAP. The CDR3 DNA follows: TGTGCTAGTGGTTTGGTACAGGAAGAAAGGGTGGGCCATCCCCAGCATTTT. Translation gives CASGLVQEERVGHPQHF.

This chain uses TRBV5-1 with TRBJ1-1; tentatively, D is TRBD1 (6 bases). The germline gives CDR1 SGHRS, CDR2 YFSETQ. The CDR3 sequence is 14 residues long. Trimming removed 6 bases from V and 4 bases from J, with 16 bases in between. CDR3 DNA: TGCGCCAGCAAACAACAGGGCTCCGGCACTGAAGCTTTCTTT. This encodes CASKQQGSGTEAFF.

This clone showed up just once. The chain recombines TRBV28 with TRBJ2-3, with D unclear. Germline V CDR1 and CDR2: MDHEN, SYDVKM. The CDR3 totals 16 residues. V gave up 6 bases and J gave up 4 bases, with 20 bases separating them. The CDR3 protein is CASSVRWLRIPDTQYF. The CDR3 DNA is TGTGCCAGCAGCGTCAGGTGGTTGAGAATACCAGATACGCAGTATTTT.

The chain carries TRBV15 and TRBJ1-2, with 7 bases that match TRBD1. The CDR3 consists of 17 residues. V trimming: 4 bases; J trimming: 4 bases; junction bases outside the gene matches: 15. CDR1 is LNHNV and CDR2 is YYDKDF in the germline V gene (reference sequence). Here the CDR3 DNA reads TGTGCCACCAGCACAGCCCCCGGGACAGATGTTTCCTATGGCTACACCTTC. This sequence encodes CATSTAPGTDVSYGYTF.

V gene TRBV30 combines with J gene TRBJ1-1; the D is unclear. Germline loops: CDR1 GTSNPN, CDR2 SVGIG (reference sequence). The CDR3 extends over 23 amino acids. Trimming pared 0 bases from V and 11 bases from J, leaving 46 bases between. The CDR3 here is CAWSVLHGTPGDLSRAGERGAFF. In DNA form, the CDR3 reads TGTGCCTGGAGTGTACTGCATGGAACCCCCGGTGATCTCTCTCGGGCGGGAGAACGAGGGGCTTTCTTT.